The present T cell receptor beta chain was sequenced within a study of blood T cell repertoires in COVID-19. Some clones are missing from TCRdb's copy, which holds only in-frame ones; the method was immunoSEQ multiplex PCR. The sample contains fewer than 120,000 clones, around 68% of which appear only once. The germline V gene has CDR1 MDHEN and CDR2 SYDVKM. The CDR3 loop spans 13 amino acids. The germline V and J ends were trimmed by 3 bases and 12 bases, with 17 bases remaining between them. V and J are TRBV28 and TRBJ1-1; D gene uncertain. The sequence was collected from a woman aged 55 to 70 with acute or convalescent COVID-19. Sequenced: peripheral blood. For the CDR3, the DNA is TGTGCCAGCAGTTTGTTAGGTGCTACAGTCACTTTCTTT. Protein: CASSLLGATVTFF.